Presented here are 24 T cell receptor beta chains from one specimen sequenced in a study of T cells in narcolepsy (dated by TCRdb to 2017 to 2018). The library was obtained by the immunoSEQ multiplex PCR assay. TCRdb took over this immuneACCESS table, retaining in-frame rearrangements with V and J assigned. Such tables are incomplete; in checked studies, under half of the missing clones stem from an unresolved V gene, and the remainder is unexplained. Within this sample are tens of thousands of clones, with about four fifths of them counted one time only. Around 1.6% of the sample lies in the top ten. The sequencing sample was made of memory (CD45RA-) CD4+ T cells from blood. Per the publication, the cell subset or site label means: memory T cells sorted ex vivo from peripheral blood. These receptor sequences come from a human donor in good health.

This chain uses TRBV29-1 with TRBJ2-1; possibly TRBD2 for D (5 bases). Germline V gene lookup returns CDR1 SQVTM and CDR2 ANQGSEA. Deletions cut 3 bases from V and 9 bases from J, with 12 bases between. The CDR3 runs 12 residues. CDR3: CSVEEGRGEQFF. In nucleotides, the CDR3 is TGCAGCGTTGAGGAAGGGAGAGGTGAGCAGTTCTTC.

This CDR3 is CASSAGGSGNTIYF. The CDR3 DNA follows: TGTGCCAGCAGCGCGGGGGGCTCTGGAAACACCATATATTTT. The chain recombines TRBV9 with TRBJ1-3, with D tentatively TRBD1 (5 bases). The CDR3 has 14 residues. Germline V gene sequence: CDR1 SGDLS, CDR2 YYNGEE. With 3 bases removed from V and 0 bases from J, the gap between germline ends came to 7 bases.

The rearrangement links TRBV4-2 to TRBJ2-1, with 7 positions matching TRBD2. This CDR3 contains 14 residues. Germline V gene lookup returns CDR1 LGHNA and CDR2 YNFKEQ. The V and J ends lost 4 bases and 5 bases, in that order; junction bases with no gene match: 5. The CDR3 region is CASSRQRGNNEQFF. CDR3 nucleotides: TGTGCCAGCAGCCGCCAGCGGGGAAACAATGAGCAGTTCTTC.

The chain recombines TRBV7-3 with TRBJ2-7; D is possibly TRBD1 (5 bases). This CDR3 spans 17 amino acids. In germline, CDR1 is SGHTA, CDR2 FQGTGA. Trimming cost V 1 base and J 0 bases, with 16 bases left between them. The CDR3 region has the DNA TGTGCCAGCAGCTTAAGCTCGGCAGGGCGGAGCTCCTACGAGCAGTACTTC. This encodes CASSLSSAGRSSYEQYF.

This chain connects TRBV7-7 to TRBJ2-3, with TRBD2 matching 7 bases. This CDR3 comprises 13 residues. Germline assignment: CDR1 SSHAT and CDR2 FNYEAQ (reference sequence). The ends lost 2 bases at V and 4 bases at J; junction bases unmatched: 0. CDR3 DNA sequence: TGTGCCAGCAGCTTACGGGAGGCAGATACGCAGTATTTT. Its protein is CASSLREADTQYF.

The V call is TRBV29-1, the J call TRBJ1-1; TRBD1 aligns across 8 bases. CDR3 length equals 15 residues. V was pared by 1 base and J by 5 bases, with 9 bases of the junction left unmatched. The germline V gene encodes CDR1 SQVTM and CDR2 ANQGSEA. CDR3 sequence (DNA): TGCAGCGTTGAAGTAGGCAGGGGGCCGGGGACTGAAGCTTTCTTT. Translation: CSVEVGRGPGTEAFF.

This clone was recorded only once. The rearrangement links TRBV19 to TRBJ1-5; D uncertain. Germline-derived CDR1 and CDR2 are LNHDA and SQIVND (reference sequence). There are 15 residues in the CDR3. V was shortened by 7 bases and J by 4 bases, with 17 bases between the two germline ends. The CDR3 region has the DNA TGTGCCAGTACCGTCGGGATAACCTCTAATCAGCCCCAGCATTTT. Translating gives CASTVGITSNQPQHF.

The chain links TRBV5-1 to TRBJ2-5; 7 bases agree with TRBD2. Germline CDR1 and CDR2: SGHRS and YFSETQ. Trimming took 5 bases from V and 2 from J; bases not matched to a gene: 9. The CDR3 contains 15 residues. Here the CDR3 reads CASRVWEGGQETQYF. CDR3 bases: TGCGCCAGCAGAGTTTGGGAGGGCGGGCAAGAGACCCAGTACTTC.

V is TRBV7-9 and J is TRBJ2-7; 8 bases line up with TRBD1. Trimming cost V 5 bases and J 5 bases; bases outside gene matches: 5. Germline V gives CDR1 SEHNR, CDR2 FQNEAQ (reference sequence). The CDR3 runs 13 residues. The CDR3 coding sequence is TGTGCCAGCAGCCCTACACAGGGGGACGAGCAGTACTTC. The encoded protein is CASSPTQGDEQYF.

The chain is built from TRBV7-9 and TRBJ1-1; D ambiguous. CDR3 size: 17 residues. Germline assignment: CDR1 SEHNR and CDR2 FQNEAQ (reference sequence). Trimming pared 2 bases from V and 1 base from J, leaving 17 bases between. In DNA form, the CDR3 reads TGTGCCAGCAGCTTAATCAGTCCGGGTCAAGAGAACACTGAAGCTTTCTTT. The encoded protein is CASSLISPGQENTEAFF. Full variable domain (missing parts from reference TRBV7-9 and TRBJ1-1): DTGVSQNPRHKITKRGQNVTFRCDPISEHNRLYWYRQTLGQGPEFLTYFQNEAQLEKSRLLSDRFSAERPKGSFSTLEIQRTEQGDSAMYLCASSLISPGQENTEAFFGQGTRLTVV.

This rearrangement joins TRBV28 to TRBJ1-1; D unresolved. Trimming removed 2 bases at V and 1 base at J, with 11 bases between. CDR1 MDHEN and CDR2 SYDVKM come from the germline V gene. This CDR3 is built from 15 residues. In nucleotides, the CDR3 is TGTGCCAGCAGTTTACAGAAGTTAGCGAACACTGAAGCTTTCTTT. This encodes CASSLQKLANTEAFF. The variable domain in full, with the rest retrieved from reference TRBV28 and TRBJ1-1, is DVKVTQSSRYLVKRTGEKVFLECVQDMDHENMFWYRQDPGLGLRLIYFSYDVKMKEKGDIPEGYSVSREKKERFSLILESASTNQTSMYLCASSLQKLANTEAFFGQGTRLTVV.

The V call is TRBV29-1, the J call TRBJ2-3; 9 bases map to TRBD2. V lost 3 bases, J lost 5 bases, and 6 bases stayed unmatched. The CDR3 runs 14 residues. The germline V gene encodes CDR1 SQVTM and CDR2 ANQGSEA. CDR3 nucleotide sequence: TGCAGCGTTGAGGGCGGGAGGGCCGTAGATACGCAGTATTTT. This codes for CSVEGGRAVDTQYF.

CDR3: CASSSTWIDGYTF. CDR3 DNA: TGTGCCAGCAGCTCAACATGGATTGATGGCTACACCTTC. This chain connects TRBV7-2 to TRBJ1-2; D gene unclear. This CDR3 is 13 amino acids long. V gave up 4 bases and J gave up 6 bases, with 12 bases separating them. Per germline, CDR1 SGHTA and CDR2 FQGNSA. Based on the CDR3 plus reference TRBV7-2 and TRBJ1-2, the full variable domain is GAGVSQSPSNKVTEKGKDVELRCDPISGHTALYWYRQSLGQGLEFLIYFQGNSAPDKSGLPSDRFSAERTGGSVSTLTIQRTQQEDSAVYLCASSSTWIDGYTFGSGTRLTVV.

The chain couples TRBV7-3 to TRBJ1-2; D possibly corresponds to TRBD1 (5 bases). With 2 bases removed from V and 10 bases from J, the gap between germline ends came to 17 bases. The CDR3 length is 14 residues. Germline CDR1 and CDR2: SGHTA and FQGTGA. This CDR3 is CASSLSRDDAVYTF. For the CDR3, the DNA is TGTGCCAGCAGCTTATCGCGGGACGATGCCGTCTACACCTTC.

The chain couples TRBV7-9 to TRBJ2-1; 9 bases map to TRBD2. J lost 7 bases, V lost 6 bases, and 10 bases had no gene match. Germline lookup yields CDR1 SEHNR and CDR2 FQNEAQ (reference sequence). This CDR3 is 15 amino acids long. This CDR3 is CASSLMAGGGNEQFF. The CDR3 coding sequence is TGTGCCAGCAGTTTAATGGCGGGAGGGGGGAATGAGCAGTTCTTC.

The chain combines TRBV4-3 with TRBJ1-3; 7 nucleotides line up with TRBD1. This CDR3 comprises 18 residues. Per the germline V gene, CDR1 is LGHNA and CDR2 is YSLEER. After removal of 4 bases from V and 0 bases from J, the junction contained 12 bases not matched to a gene. Here the CDR3 reads CASSRPGTDPSSGNTIYF. The CDR3 DNA reads as TGCGCCAGCAGCCGCCCCGGGACAGACCCTTCCTCTGGAAACACCATATATTTT.

The DNA of the CDR3 is TGTGCCAGCAGCCTAAGCGGGAGGGCCAGCAATGAGCAGTTCTTC. It specifies CASSLSGRASNEQFF. This chain joins TRBV7-2 and TRBJ2-1; 10 nucleotides match TRBD2. The germline V gene has CDR1 SGHTA and CDR2 FQGNSA. The junction had 7 bases not matched to a gene; V was cut back by 5 bases and J by 6 bases. The CDR3 has 15 residues.

Details on this clone: This CDR3 is also generated by other DNA sequences in the sample. The chain has TRBV4-3 and TRBJ1-2; unclear D gene. This CDR3 is 16 amino acids long. The germline V gene has CDR1 LGHNA and CDR2 YSLEER. The germline V and J ends were trimmed by 3 bases and 5 bases, with 19 bases remaining between them. CDR3 DNA: TGCGCCAGCAGCCAGGCACCGACGGGTGCTCCTTATGGCTACACCTTC. Encoded protein: CASSQAPTGAPYGYTF.

This clone was observed once. In nucleotides, the CDR3 is TGTGCCAGCTCACCACCTTCCACAGATACGCAGTATTTT. Residues: CASSPPSTDTQYF. The chain links TRBV18 to TRBJ2-3; D not resolved. Per germline, CDR1 KGHSH and CDR2 LQKENI. The CDR3 spans 13 residues. V lost 0 bases and J lost 2, with 3 bases in between.

The rearrangement joins TRBV5-3 to TRBJ2-3, with TRBD1 matching over 11 bases. Being an ORF, TRBV5-3 has a function that is uncertain. V was clipped by 0 bases and J by 0 bases; unmatched bases: 15. The CDR3 loop spans 21 amino acids. DNA of the CDR3: TGTGCCAGAAGCTTGGCCCCCCCGCCCGGGGACAGGGGGGATAGCACAGATACGCAGTATTTT. Its translation is CARSLAPPPGDRGDSTDTQYF.

This chain links TRBV5-1 with TRBJ1-3, with 8 bases lining up with TRBD1. From germline, CDR1 is SGHRS and CDR2 YFSETQ. Unmatched junction bases numbered 1, after V lost 0 bases and J lost 5 bases. The length of the CDR3 is 14 residues. The CDR3 loop is CASSLGTGRNTIYF. CDR3 DNA: TGCGCCAGCAGCTTGGGGACAGGGAGAAACACCATATATTTT.

This clone was picked up a small number of times. V and J are TRBV6-1 and TRBJ1-5; D perhaps matches TRBD1 (6 bases). The CDR3 has 14 residues. Germline loops: CDR1 MNHNS, CDR2 SASEGT. V was shortened by 5 bases and J by 6 bases, with 14 bases between the two germline ends. The CDR3 here is CASSQNRDTQPQHF. The DNA of the CDR3 is TGTGCCAGCAGTCAAAACAGGGATACTCAGCCCCAGCATTTT.

The chain has TRBV11-3 and TRBJ1-5, with D perhaps TRBD1 (5 bases). Trimming left V 5 bases short and J 0 bases short, with 23 bases between. This CDR3 comprises 19 residues. Germline V CDR1 and CDR2: SGHNT, YENEEA. The CDR3 DNA follows: TGTGCCAGCAGCCTGAGCGGGGGTCGAAGGGTGCGTAGCAATCAGCCCCAGCATTTT. Its translation: CASSLSGGRRVRSNQPQHF.

This chain uses TRBV5-1 with TRBJ2-1; D is ambiguous. CDR3 length equals 14 residues. V gave up 0 bases and J gave up 6 bases, with 10 bases separating them. Germline-derived CDR1 and CDR2 are SGHRS and YFSETQ. The chain's CDR3 is CASSLGGSSNEQFF. The DNA for the CDR3 is TGCGCCAGCAGCTTGGGCGGTTCTAGCAATGAGCAGTTCTTC.